The 8 T cell receptor beta chains listed next were all sequenced from one sample in a study of blood T cell repertoires in COVID-19. Using immunoSEQ multiplex PCR, the repertoire was profiled, and TCRdb retains in-frame clones only, with some absent. The sample has hundreds of thousands of clones; roughly 91% are singletons. The sample taken for sequencing was PBMCs or T cells enriched from blood (not recorded which). Receptor source: a woman aged 60 to 75 in a cohort exposed to, infected with or recovered from COVID-19 (not recorded which).

The chain carries TRBV18 and TRBJ2-5, with a weak D call TRBD2 (6 bases). The germline V gene has CDR1 KGHSH and CDR2 LQKENI. V lost 2 bases to trimming and J lost 3 bases, with 13 bases between them. This CDR3 has 15 amino acids. The CDR3 DNA follows: TGTGCCAGCTCACCAATCCGGGAGAGTGAAGAGACCCAGTACTTC. It encodes CASSPIRESEETQYF.

V and J are TRBV2 and TRBJ1-6, with unresolved D. CDR3 length equals 14 residues. In germline, CDR1 is SNHLY, CDR2 FYNNEI. The V and J ends lost 5 bases and 0 bases respectively, with 5 bases between them. CDR3 sequence: CASSRSSYNSPLHF. The DNA for the CDR3 is TGTGCCAGCAGTAGGAGCTCCTATAATTCACCCCTCCACTTT.

Points on this clone: This may stem from a read error, because a much larger clone lies one nucleotide away. Other nucleotide sequences from this sample produce the same CDR3. The rearrangement joins TRBV5-1 to TRBJ1-4; 9 bases are shared with TRBD1. The CDR3 is made up of 14 amino acids. V lost 4 bases to trimming and J lost 5 bases; unmatched junction nucleotides: 3. The V gene's germline CDR1 is SGHRS and CDR2 YFSETQ. In nucleotides, the CDR3 is TGCGCCAGCAGCCCCGGACAGGGGAATGAAAAACTGTTTTTT. Protein sequence: CASSPGQGNEKLFF.

The chain joins TRBV7-6 to TRBJ2-5, with TRBD1 matching over 7 bases. The CDR3 has 17 amino acids. The V segment lost 1 base and the J segment 2 bases; nucleotides outside the gene matches: 10. The germline gives CDR1 SGHVS, CDR2 FNYEAQ. In nucleotides, the CDR3 is TGTGCCAGCAGCTTAGGATACAGGGGAAAGGGTCAAGAGACCCAGTACTTC. Translated, it gives CASSLGYRGKGQETQYF.

V usage is TRBV3-1 (or the pseudogene TRBV3-2) and J usage is TRBJ2-7, with 9 bases aligning to TRBD2. Germline CDR1 is LGHDT and CDR2 is YNNKEL (reference sequence). The junction had 13 bases not matched to a gene; V was cut back by 4 bases and J by 6 bases. The CDR3 is 16 residues long. The CDR3 DNA is TGTGCCAGCAGCCCCGGAAGCGGGAGGTCTAACGGCGAGCAGTACTTC. This sequence encodes CASSPGSGRSNGEQYF.

The chain combines TRBV29-1 with TRBJ1-4, with 9 bases that match TRBD1. The germline gives CDR1 SQVTM, CDR2 ANQGSEA. This CDR3 has 14 residues. J gave up 2 bases and V 6 bases, and 4 bases lay outside the gene matches. The CDR3 DNA reads TGCAGCGTCGGGACAGGGAGGACTAATGAAAAACTGTTTTTT. Residues: CSVGTGRTNEKLFF. The variable domain in full, with the rest retrieved from reference TRBV29-1 and TRBJ1-4, is SAVISQKPSRDICQRGTSLTIQCQVDSQVTMMFWYRQQPGQSLTLIATANQGSEATYESGFVIDKFPISRPNLTFSTLTVSNMSPEDSSIYLCSVGTGRTNEKLFFGSGTQLSVL.

The chain recombines TRBV6-2 or TRBV6-3 with TRBJ2-7, with TRBD1 identical over 10 bases. This CDR3 has 15 residues. Germline V gene lookup returns CDR1 MNHEY and CDR2 SVGEGT. The V gene end was trimmed by 5 bases and the J gene end by 3 bases; junction bases not matched to a gene: 7. CDR3 coding DNA: TGTGCCAGCAGTCCGACAGGGGGCCCATTCTACGAGCAGTACTTC. Translating gives CASSPTGGPFYEQYF.

The CDR3 DNA follows: TGTGCCAGCAGCCTGGGGCCGGGGACAGGGGGAAATGAGCAGTTCTTC. Protein: CASSLGPGTGGNEQFF. V and J are TRBV7-3 and TRBJ2-1; 11 nucleotides align to TRBD1. Germline values: CDR1 SGHTA, CDR2 FQGTGA. Germline trimming cut 5 bases from V and 7 bases from J; bases unmatched to any gene: 10. The CDR3 is 16 residues long.